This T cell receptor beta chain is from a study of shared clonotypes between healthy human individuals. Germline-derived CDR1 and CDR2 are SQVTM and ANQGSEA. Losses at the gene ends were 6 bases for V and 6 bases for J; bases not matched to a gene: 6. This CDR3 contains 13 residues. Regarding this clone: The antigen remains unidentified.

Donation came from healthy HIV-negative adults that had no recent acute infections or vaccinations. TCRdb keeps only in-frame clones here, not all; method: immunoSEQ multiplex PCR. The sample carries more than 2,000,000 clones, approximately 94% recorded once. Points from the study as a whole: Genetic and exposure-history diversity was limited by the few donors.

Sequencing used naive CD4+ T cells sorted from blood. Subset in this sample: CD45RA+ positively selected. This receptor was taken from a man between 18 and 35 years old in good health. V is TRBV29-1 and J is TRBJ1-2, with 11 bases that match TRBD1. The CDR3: CSVLGQGGNGYTF. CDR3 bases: TGCAGCGTCCTGGGACAGGGGGGAAATGGCTACACCTTC.